This T cell receptor beta chain was recorded in a study of shared clonotypes between healthy human individuals. Trimming cost V 4 bases and J 6 bases, with 10 bases left between them. The CDR3 is made up of 13 amino acids. Germline V gene sequence: CDR1 MNHNS, CDR2 SASEGT. Sequenced by immunoSEQ multiplex PCR; TCRdb stores in-frame clones only, minus some. Found here are 1,400,000 or so clones, around 98.5% of them singletons; the top ten hold roughly 0.35%. This receptor was obtained from a young man in good health. Sequenced sample: naive CD4+ T cells sorted from blood. Described subset: CD45RA+ positively selected. The V gene is TRBV6-1, the J gene TRBJ1-5; unclear D gene. CDR3 protein: CASSVRVRQPQHF. CDR3 in DNA: TGTGCCAGCAGTGTGAGGGTACGTCAGCCCCAGCATTTT.